Below, one TCR beta chain is given with its context. This entry comes from a study of blood T cells in healthy people across ages. Trimming removed 4 bases from V and 3 bases from J; junction bases left unmatched: 10. Germline CDR1 and CDR2: SGHRS and YFSETQ. The CDR3 totals 16 residues. PCR was performed a second time for roughly 7 to 11 cycles using a sample-barcoded 5' primer and a J-beta primer mix. In TCRdb, the 5' RACE reads were re-called with MiXCR into one record per CDR3 protein. The sample lists 1.6 million or so distinct CDR3 sequences, 34% occurring once. Total RNA extraction produced at least 5.5 micrograms (per sample) for the study.

The source is a woman aged 25-40 years in good health. Sequencing used blood. This chain links TRBV5-1 with TRBJ2-7; 10 positions match TRBD1. CDR3 nucleotides: TGCGCCAGCAGCCCAGAACCCCGGGACAGGGGCTACGAGCAGTACTTC. This translates into CASSPEPRDRGYEQYF. Supplemented by reference TRBV5-1 and TRBJ2-7, the full variable domain reads KAGVTQTPRYLIKTRGQQVTLSCSPISGHRSVSWYQQTPGQGLQFLFEYFSETQRNKGNFPGRFSGRQFSNSRSEMNVSTLELGDSALYLCASSPEPRDRGYEQYFGPGTRLTVT.